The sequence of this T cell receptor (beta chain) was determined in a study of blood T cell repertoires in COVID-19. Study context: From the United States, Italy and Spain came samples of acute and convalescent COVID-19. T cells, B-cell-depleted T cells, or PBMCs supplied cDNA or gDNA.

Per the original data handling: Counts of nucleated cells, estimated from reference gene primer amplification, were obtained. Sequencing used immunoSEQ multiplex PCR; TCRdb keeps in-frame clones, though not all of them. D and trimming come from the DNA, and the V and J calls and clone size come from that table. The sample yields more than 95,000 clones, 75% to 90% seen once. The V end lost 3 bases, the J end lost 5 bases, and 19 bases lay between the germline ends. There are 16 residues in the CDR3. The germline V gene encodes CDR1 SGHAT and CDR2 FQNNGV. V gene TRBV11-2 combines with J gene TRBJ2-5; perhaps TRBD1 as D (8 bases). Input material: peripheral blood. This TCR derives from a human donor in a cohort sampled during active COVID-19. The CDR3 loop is CASSFPDRGGGETQYF. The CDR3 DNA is TGTGCCAGCAGCTTTCCCGACAGGGGAGGGGGGGAGACCCAGTACTTC.